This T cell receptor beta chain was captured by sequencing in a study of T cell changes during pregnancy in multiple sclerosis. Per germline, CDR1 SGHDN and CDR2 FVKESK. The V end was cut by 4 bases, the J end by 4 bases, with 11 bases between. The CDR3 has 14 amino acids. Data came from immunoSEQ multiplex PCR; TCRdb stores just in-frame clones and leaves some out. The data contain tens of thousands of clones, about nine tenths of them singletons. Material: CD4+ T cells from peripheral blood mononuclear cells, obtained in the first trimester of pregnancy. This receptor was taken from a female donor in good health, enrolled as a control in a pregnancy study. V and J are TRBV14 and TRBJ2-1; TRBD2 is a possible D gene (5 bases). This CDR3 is CASSLYGLYNEQFF. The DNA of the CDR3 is TGTGCCAGCAGCCTTTACGGACTGTACAATGAGCAGTTCTTC.